These 27 T cell receptor beta chains originate from one sample sequenced in a study of tissue T cells after allogeneic stem cell transplantation (dated by TCRdb to 2022 to 2024). What this sample's time point label stands for: mouse harvest day 7 after allogeneic transplant. Each mouse graft consisted of 10^7 T-cell-depleted bone marrow cells plus 10^6 splenic CD5+ T cells and was given by tail vein injection. The method was the immunoSEQ multiplex PCR assay. TCRdb took over this immuneACCESS table, retaining in-frame rearrangements with V and J assigned. Such tables are incomplete; in checked studies, under half of the missing clones stem from an unresolved V gene, and the remainder is unexplained. In this sample the table shows almost 8,500 clones, approximately 46% of which occur a single time. About 2.2% of the sample rests with the top ten. Sequenced material: skin. Receptors were obtained from a female BALB/c mouse given C57BL/6 T cells with graft-versus-host disease after an allogeneic hematopoietic cell transplant.

This clone was seen a few times. The germline and genes are mouse ones. The read finishes 1 residue shy of the CDR3 end, and the germline J gene is used to complete it. The chain links TRBV26 to TRBJ1-4; no clear D gene. V lost 3 bases and J 4 bases, leaving 6 bases between the germline ends. CDR1 KGHPV and CDR2 FQNQEV come from the germline V gene (reference sequence). There are 13 residues in the CDR3. CDR3 DNA, as far as it was read: TGTGCCAGCAGTCTAAACAACAACGAAAGATTATTT. Translating it yields CASSLNNNERLF. In full, the CDR3 is CASSLNNNERLFF.

This clone was counted between two and nine times. These gene names are mouse names. The read terminates 1 residue before the CDR3 end, so the remaining end is supplied by the germline J gene. V is TRBV3 and J is TRBJ2-1; 10 nucleotides agree with TRBD2. Germline values: CDR1 SNHLY, CDR2 FYNGKV (reference sequence). Trimming removed 5 bases from V and 7 bases from J; junction bases left unmatched: 8. The CDR3 consists of 15 residues. CDR3 DNA, as far as it was read: TGTGCCAGCAGCCCCAGACTGGGGGGAACGGCTGAGCAGTTC. This codes for CASSPRLGGTAEQF. The CDR3 in its entirety is CASSPRLGGTAEQFF. The whole variable domain, remainder taken from reference TRBV3 and TRBJ2-1, is GPKVLQIPSHQIIDMGQMVTLNCDPVSNHLYFYWYKQILGQQMEFLVNFYNGKVMEKSKLFKDQFSVERPDGSYFTLKIQPTALEDSAVYFCASSPRLGGTAEQFFGPGTRLTVL.

Note on this clone: The gene names given are mouse names. The missing CDR3 end, 1 residue past where the read stops, is filled in from the germline J gene. The V call is TRBV12-2, the J call TRBJ1-1; no clear D. There are 11 residues in the CDR3. The germline CDR1 and CDR2 sequences are SGHLS and HYDKME. The germline V and J ends were trimmed by 0 bases and 8 bases, with 6 bases remaining between them. The sequenced part of the CDR3 DNA is TGTGCCAGCTCTCTCGGAGGGGAAGTCTTC. This codes for CASSLGGEVF. The complete CDR3 protein is CASSLGGEVFF. Looking up the rest from reference TRBV12-2 and TRBJ1-1 gives the full variable domain: NSGVVQSPRYIIKGKGERSILKCIPISGHLSVAWYQQTQGQELKFFIQHYDKMERDKGNLPSRFSVQQFDDYHSEMNMSALELEDSAVYFCASSLGGEVFFGKGTRLTVV.

For this clone: The gene symbols are mouse symbols. The read halts 1 residue ahead of the CDR3 end, with the missing end drawn from the germline J gene. The chain recombines TRBV26 with TRBJ1-1; D is uncertain. The CDR3 has 13 residues. CDR1 and CDR2 (germline): KGHPV, FQNQEV (reference sequence). Trimming shortened V by 0 bases and J by 1 base, and 3 bases separated the two germline ends. The covered CDR3 bases are TGTGCCAGCAGTCTGTCCGTAAACACAGAAGTCTTC. Residues: CASSLSVNTEVF. The complete CDR3 sequence is CASSLSVNTEVFF.

The count of this clone is one. The listed genes are named as in mouse. The read ends 1 residue early relative to the CDR3; the germline J gene fills the gap. The chain links TRBV12-1 to TRBJ2-3; 12 positions agree with TRBD2. The CDR3 is 17 residues long. The junction had 6 bases not matched to a gene; V was cut back by 2 bases and J by 1 base. The germline CDR1 and CDR2 sequences are SGHSN and HYEKVE. CDR3 in amino acids: CASSPDWGGAGAETLYF. CDR3 DNA, as far as it was read: TGTGCCAGCTCTCCCGACTGGGGGGGCGCGGGTGCAGAAACGCTGTAT.

As to this clone: Mouse germline and gene names are used. CDR3 DNA (partial): TGTGCAAGCAGCTTCCCTAGTCAAAACACCTTGTAC. Amino acids: CASSFPSQNTLY. The whole CDR3 region reads CASSFPSQNTLYF. The chain has TRBV16 and TRBJ2-4; no clear D. The DNA ends 1 residue before the CDR3 does, and the rest of the CDR3 is filled in from the germline J gene. Germline CDR1 is SGHSA and CDR2 is FRNQAP. Trimming took off 3 bases at V and 0 bases at J, with 4 bases between the two ends. The CDR3 runs 13 residues. Looking up the rest from reference TRBV16 and TRBJ2-4 gives the full variable domain: NAGVIQTPRHKVTGKGQEATLWCEPISGHSAVFWYRQTIVQGLEFLTYFRNQAPIDDSGMPKERFSAQMPNQSHSTLKIQSTQPQDSAVYLCASSFPSQNTLYFGAGTRLSVL.

This clone has only a few counts. Gene names and germline match the mouse. The read falls 1 residue short of the CDR3 end, and the missing part is taken from the germline J gene. J is TRBJ2-4 and V is TRBV26; 14 positions agree with TRBD2. The CDR3 has 14 residues. V trimming: 2 bases; J trimming: 10 bases; junction bases outside the gene matches: 2. Looked up from germline, CDR1 is KGHPV and CDR2 is FQNQEV (reference sequence). The covered CDR3 bases are TGTGCCAGCAGTCTGGGGGACTGGGGGGGCCCCTTGTAC. This encodes CASSLGDWGGPLY. The complete CDR3 sequence is CASSLGDWGGPLYF. The whole variable domain, remainder taken from reference TRBV26 and TRBJ2-4, is NSKVIQTPRYLVKGQGQKAKMRCIPEKGHPVVFWYQQNKNNEFKFLINFQNQEVLQQIDMTEKRFSAECPSNSPCSLEIQSSEAGDSALYLCASSLGDWGGPLYFGAGTRLSVL.

For this clone: Here the gene names and germline are mouse. The read falls 1 residue short of the CDR3 end, and the missing part is taken from the germline J gene. The identical CDR3 is also encoded by other nucleotide sequences in the sample. V is TRBV13-2 and J is TRBJ2-5; 10 bases map to TRBD1. CDR3 length: 14 residues. The germline V gene has CDR1 NNHNN and CDR2 SYGAGS (reference sequence). The trim removed 5 bases at V and 0 bases at J, leaving 0 bases unmatched. The CDR3 bases that were read are TGTGCCAGCGGGGACAGGGGGAACCAAGACACCCAGTAC. It encodes CASGDRGNQDTQY. Given in full, the CDR3 is CASGDRGNQDTQYF.

About this clone: Gene and germline names: mouse. The CDR3 is cut off 1 residue early in the read; its end comes from the germline J gene. The rearrangement uses TRBV1 and TRBJ1-2, with 10 bases fitting TRBD1. Germline CDR1 is NSQYPW and CDR2 is LRSPGD (reference sequence). Trimming removed 4 bases from V and 1 base from J; junction bases left unmatched: 6. The CDR3 totals 16 residues. CDR3 DNA, as far as it was read: TGCACCTGCAGTGGCCGGGACAGGGGAGGAAACTCCGACTACACC. Translation gives CTCSGRDRGGNSDYT. The complete CDR3 protein is CTCSGRDRGGNSDYTF.

With regard to this clone: Gene names refer to mouse genes. The read terminates 1 residue before the CDR3 end, so the remaining end is supplied by the germline J gene. The chain links TRBV4 to TRBJ2-5, with TRBD2 identical over 13 bases. CDR1 and CDR2 from the germline V gene are LGHDT and YNNKQL (reference sequence). This CDR3 comprises 15 residues. Trimming at V came to 5 bases and at J to 6 bases, leaving 5 bases not matched to a gene. The DNA read from the CDR3 is TGTGCCAGCAGCGGGGACTGGGGGGGAGCGGACACCCAGTAC. Protein sequence: CASSGDWGGADTQY. From start to end, the CDR3 is CASSGDWGGADTQYF. The full variable domain, rest sourced from reference TRBV4 and TRBJ2-5, is ETAVFQTPNYHVTQVGNEVSFNCKQTLGHDTMYWYKQDSKKLLKIMFSYNNKQLIVNETVPRRFSPQSSDKAHLNLRIKSVEPEDSAVYLCASSGDWGGADTQYFGPGTRLLVL.

This clone was found a few times. Gene names follow the mouse nomenclature. The CDR3 extends 1 residue past the end of the read, so its final part is completed from the germline J gene. The chain joins TRBV3 to TRBJ2-5; D gene uncertain. Per germline, CDR1 SNHLY and CDR2 FYNGKV (reference sequence). The CDR3 has 12 amino acids. The germline V and J ends were trimmed by 4 bases and 3 bases, with 5 bases remaining between them. The part of the CDR3 DNA that was read is TGTGCCAGCAGCTCACAGCAAGACACCCAGTAC. Protein product: CASSSQQDTQY. The whole CDR3 reads CASSSQQDTQYF.

A word on this clone: The germline and genes are mouse ones. The part of the CDR3 DNA that was read is TGTGCCAGCAGCCCGCAAGGTGGCGAAAGATTATTT. It codes for CASSPQGGERLF. In full, the CDR3 is CASSPQGGERLFF. The V call is TRBV3, the J call TRBJ1-4; no clear D. The CDR3 end falls 1 residue outside the read, so it is completed with the germline J gene. Germline CDR1 and CDR2: SNHLY and FYNGKV (reference sequence). The CDR3 consists of 13 residues. Trimming shortened V by 5 bases and J by 7 bases, and 11 bases separated the two germline ends. The full variable domain, in which reference TRBV3 and TRBJ1-4 provide the parts outside the CDR3, is GPKVLQIPSHQIIDMGQMVTLNCDPVSNHLYFYWYKQILGQQMEFLVNFYNGKVMEKSKLFKDQFSVERPDGSYFTLKIQPTALEDSAVYFCASSPQGGERLFFGHGTKLSVL.

Only a few counts were recorded for this clone. The genes and germline here are from mouse. Read data end 1 residue before the CDR3 end; the end is taken from the germline J gene. This rearrangement joins TRBV14 to TRBJ2-7, with unresolved D. The CDR3 length is 11 residues. Germline V gene sequence: CDR1 SGHDT, CDR2 FRDEAV. Trimming removed 4 bases from V and 7 bases from J, with 9 bases in between. The CDR3 DNA, read in part, is TGTGCCAGCAGTAAAGGGTGGGAACAGTAC. Encoded protein: CASSKGWEQY. The whole CDR3 sequence reads CASSKGWEQYF.

This clone showed up just a few times. Mouse germline and gene names are used. The CDR3 extends 1 residue past the end of the read, so its final part is completed from the germline J gene. The gene calls are TRBV13-1 and TRBJ2-7, with 11 bases fitting TRBD2. From germline, CDR1 is NSHNY and CDR2 SYGAGN. This CDR3 contains 14 residues. Trimming at V came to 2 bases and at J to 3 bases, leaving 1 base not matched to a gene. The CDR3: CASSEDWGVYEQYF. The CDR3 bases that were read are TGTGCCAGCAGTGAGGACTGGGGGGTCTATGAACAGTAC.

As to this clone: The gene symbols are mouse symbols. The DNA ends 1 residue before the CDR3 does, and the rest of the CDR3 is filled in from the germline J gene. V gene TRBV3 combines with J gene TRBJ2-7, with 10 bases identical to TRBD2. CDR1 SNHLY and CDR2 FYNGKV come from the germline V gene (reference sequence). There are 13 residues in the CDR3. Trimming at V came to 5 bases and at J to 4 bases, leaving 2 bases not matched to a gene. Partial CDR3 DNA: TGTGCCAGCAGCCCGACTGGGGGGTATGAACAGTAC. It translates to CASSPTGGYEQY. The full CDR3 sequence reads CASSPTGGYEQYF.

Points on this clone: Gene names denote mouse genes. From the germline J gene comes the end of the CDR3, since the read stops 1 residue before it. V is TRBV12-1 and J is TRBJ2-3; 9 nucleotides line up with TRBD1. Trimming removed 2 bases from V and 5 bases from J; junction bases left unmatched: 1. In germline, CDR1 is SGHSN, CDR2 HYEKVE. CDR3 length equals 13 residues. Partial CDR3 DNA: TGTGCCAGCTCTCCGGGACAGGGAGAAACGCTGTAT. Its protein is CASSPGQGETLY. The whole CDR3 protein is CASSPGQGETLYF.

As concerns this clone: Mouse gene names apply. The read stops 1 residue short of the end of the CDR3; the missing end is completed from the germline J gene. The chain recombines TRBV3 with TRBJ2-3, with TRBD1 identical over 10 bases. CDR3 size: 15 residues. Germline lookup yields CDR1 SNHLY and CDR2 FYNGKV (reference sequence). The V gene end was trimmed by 5 bases and the J gene end by 3 bases; junction bases not matched to a gene: 5. CDR3 DNA (partial): TGTGCCAGCAGCCCGGGACAGGGGAGGGCAGAAACGCTGTAT. The encoded protein is CASSPGQGRAETLY. The entire CDR3 reads CASSPGQGRAETLYF.

Points on this clone: Gene names follow the mouse nomenclature. The observed sequence ends 1 residue before the CDR3 terminus, with the missing tail filled in from the germline J gene. This same CDR3 is encoded by further DNA sequences in the sample. V gene TRBV3 combines with J gene TRBJ2-7; the match to TRBD2 covers 7 bases. V trimming: 5 bases; J trimming: 4 bases; junction bases outside the gene matches: 2. Germline V gives CDR1 SNHLY, CDR2 FYNGKV (reference sequence). The CDR3 totals 12 residues. CDR3 bases read: TGTGCCAGCAGCCCGGGGGGGTATGAACAGTAC. The encoded protein is CASSPGGYEQY. The whole CDR3 protein is CASSPGGYEQYF.

Regarding this clone: Each gene name is a mouse one. The CDR3 goes on 1 residue after the read ends, and that part is filled in from the germline J gene. The rearrangement joins TRBV3 to TRBJ2-3, with D perhaps TRBD1 (5 bases). V was pared by 2 bases and J by 4 bases, with 7 bases between. This CDR3 is built from 13 residues. The germline CDR1 and CDR2 sequences are SNHLY and FYNGKV (reference sequence). The CDR3 here is CASSLQGSETLYF. The CDR3 DNA, read in part, is TGTGCCAGCAGCTTACAGGGTTCAGAAACGCTGTAT. Full variable domain (outside the CDR3, taken from reference TRBV3 and TRBJ2-3): GPKVLQIPSHQIIDMGQMVTLNCDPVSNHLYFYWYKQILGQQMEFLVNFYNGKVMEKSKLFKDQFSVERPDGSYFTLKIQPTALEDSAVYFCASSLQGSETLYFGSGTRLTVL.

With regard to this clone: Gene names are the mouse ones. The read terminates 1 residue ahead of where the CDR3 ends, so the germline J gene completes it. The V and J genes are TRBV12-1 and TRBJ1-4; possible D gene TRBD1, 6 bases. The CDR3 runs 13 residues. Trimming stripped 0 bases from V and 10 bases from J, with 11 bases between. CDR1 is SGHSN, CDR2 HYEKVE, per germline. The covered CDR3 bases are TGTGCCAGCTCTCTCTCGACAGGAGTAAGATTATTT. It is translated as CASSLSTGVRLF. The complete CDR3 protein is CASSLSTGVRLFF.

This clone is medium-sized. Germline and genes: mouse. This chain's CDR3 is CASSFQNGAETLYF. CDR3 bases read: TGTGCCAGCAGTTTCCAGAATGGTGCAGAAACGCTGTAT. The chain joins TRBV26 to TRBJ2-3; D gene uncertain. Read sequence stops 1 residue before the CDR3 end, and the germline J gene provides the missing end. Germline CDR1 KGHPV, CDR2 FQNQEV (reference sequence). Trimming left V 5 bases short and J 1 base short, with 10 bases between. The CDR3 is 14 residues long.

About this clone: Mouse gene names apply. Read coverage stops 1 residue before the CDR3 terminus; the germline J gene supplies the remainder. The chain has TRBV24 and TRBJ2-3; TRBD1 matches at 7 bases. Germline CDR1 KGHTA, CDR2 FRNEEI. The V gene end was trimmed by 3 bases and the J gene end by 0 bases; junction bases not matched to a gene: 3. CDR3 length equals 15 residues. The sequenced part of the CDR3 DNA is TGTGCCAGCAGTCTCGGACAGGATAGTGCAGAAACGCTGTAT. Translated: CASSLGQDSAETLY. The CDR3, in full, reads CASSLGQDSAETLYF.

This clone was observed a handful of times. The genes and germline here are from mouse. The read gets to within 1 residue of the CDR3 end, and the germline J gene fills in the rest. The rearrangement links TRBV26 to TRBJ2-7, with 9 bases lining up with TRBD2. V was clipped by 2 bases and J by 0 bases; unmatched bases: 8. The CDR3 runs to 17 residues. Germline V lookup: CDR1 KGHPV, CDR2 FQNQEV (reference sequence). Incomplete CDR3 DNA: TGTGCCAGCAGTCTGCTACTGGGGGGTCTAAGCTCCTATGAACAGTAC. Translated: CASSLLLGGLSSYEQY. The full CDR3 protein is CASSLLLGGLSSYEQYF.

To note about this clone: Mouse germline and gene names are used. The read finishes 1 residue shy of the CDR3 end, and the germline J gene is used to complete it. The chain uses TRBV20 and TRBJ2-3; 7 bases are a match to TRBD1. Germline lookup yields CDR1 GFQATS and CDR2 STVNSAI. The V segment lost 0 bases and the J segment 3 bases; nucleotides outside the gene matches: 0. This CDR3 comprises 13 residues. Incomplete CDR3 DNA: TGTGGTGCTAGGGAACAGGGGGCAGAAACGCTGTAT. It encodes CGAREQGAETLY. The entire CDR3 is CGAREQGAETLYF.

A word on this clone: The listed genes are named as in mouse. The read terminates 1 residue before the CDR3 end, so the remaining end is supplied by the germline J gene. V is TRBV5 and J is TRBJ1-1; D uncertain. The V and J ends lost 0 bases and 1 base respectively, with 3 bases between them. The germline CDR1 and CDR2 sequences are LGHNA and YNLKQL (reference sequence). CDR3 length: 13 residues. The CDR3 bases that were read are TGTGCCAGCAGCCAAGAATGGAACACAGAAGTCTTC. This codes for CASSQEWNTEVF. The full CDR3 protein reads CASSQEWNTEVFF.

This clone was picked up a small number of times. Mouse gene names and germline throughout. The read ends 1 residue before the CDR3 terminus; that terminus is restored from the germline J gene. V and J are TRBV23 and TRBJ2-7; TRBD1, the D gene given by the table, was not confirmed from the DNA. This CDR3 is 15 amino acids long. Germline CDR1 and CDR2: KGHTA and FQNQQP. The DNA read from the CDR3 is TGCTCCAGCAGTCAATTGGGACAGGGGGCGGATGAACAGTAC. The encoded protein is CSSSQLGQGADEQY. The whole CDR3 is CSSSQLGQGADEQYF.

This clone occurred a few times. The gene names here belong to mouse. The CDR3 is cut off 1 residue early in the read; its end comes from the germline J gene. V and J are TRBV26 and TRBJ2-3; 7 positions match TRBD1. V lost 2 bases and J lost 1; bases outside the gene matches: 0. In germline, CDR1 is KGHPV, CDR2 FQNQEV (reference sequence). The CDR3 is made up of 14 amino acids. CDR3 sequence: CASSLQGGAETLYF. CDR3 DNA (partial): TGTGCCAGCAGTCTGCAGGGGGGTGCAGAAACGCTGTAT. Drawing the rest from reference TRBV26 and TRBJ2-3, the complete variable domain is NSKVIQTPRYLVKGQGQKAKMRCIPEKGHPVVFWYQQNKNNEFKFLINFQNQEVLQQIDMTEKRFSAECPSNSPCSLEIQSSEAGDSALYLCASSLQGGAETLYFGSGTRLTVL.